This T cell receptor (beta chain) was sequenced during a study of blood T cell repertoires in COVID-19. Study details: Sites across the United States, Italy and Spain contributed samples from acute and convalescent COVID-19. In each case, the material was cDNA or gDNA derived from T cells, B-cell-depleted T cells, or PBMCs.

Profiling relied on immunoSEQ multiplex PCR, and the TCRdb table lists in-frame clones only, not all of them. This sample has around 130,000 clones, with around 85% found just once. Per the germline V gene, CDR1 is KGHSH and CDR2 is LQKENI. CDR3 size: 13 residues. V dropped 3 bases and J dropped 9; count of bases not matched to a gene: 1. The clonotype originates from a woman older than 75 with acute or convalescent COVID-19. The sample consisted of peripheral blood. The J gene is TRBJ2-1, the V gene TRBV18; 11 nucleotides agree with TRBD1. CDR3 nucleotide sequence: TGTGCCAGCTCACCGGGACAGGGGGTTGAGCAGTTCTTC. Its protein product is CASSPGQGVEQFF.